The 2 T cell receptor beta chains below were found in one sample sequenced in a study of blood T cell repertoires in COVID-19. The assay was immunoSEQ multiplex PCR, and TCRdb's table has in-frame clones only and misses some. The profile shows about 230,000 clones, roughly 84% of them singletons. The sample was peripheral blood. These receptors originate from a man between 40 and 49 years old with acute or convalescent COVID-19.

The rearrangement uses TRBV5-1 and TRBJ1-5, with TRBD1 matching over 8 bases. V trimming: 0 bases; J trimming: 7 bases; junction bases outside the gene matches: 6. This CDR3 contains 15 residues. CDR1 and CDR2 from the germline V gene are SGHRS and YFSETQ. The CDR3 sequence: CASSLASGGDQPQHF. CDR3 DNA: TGCGCCAGCAGCTTGGCCTCAGGGGGCGACCAGCCCCAGCATTTT. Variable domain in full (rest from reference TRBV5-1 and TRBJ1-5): KAGVTQTPRYLIKTRGQQVTLSCSPISGHRSVSWYQQTPGQGLQFLFEYFSETQRNKGNFPGRFSGRQFSNSRSEMNVSTLELGDSALYLCASSLASGGDQPQHFGDGTRLSIL.

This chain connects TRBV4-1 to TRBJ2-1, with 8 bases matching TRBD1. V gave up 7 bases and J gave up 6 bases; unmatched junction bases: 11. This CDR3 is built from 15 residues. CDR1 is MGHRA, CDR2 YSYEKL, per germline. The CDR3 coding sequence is TGCGCCAGCACCCCTTTGGGCAGGGGGCTCAATGAGCAGTTCTTC. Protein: CASTPLGRGLNEQFF.